This T cell receptor beta chain is drawn from a study of beta chain features in type 1 diabetes. Study overall: Sorted cell examination encompassed over 90 million cells across all samples.

A remark on this clone: No antigen is known for it.

The V and J ends lost 5 bases and 0 bases respectively, with 14 bases between them. This CDR3 spans 17 amino acids. Germline CDR1 KGHSH, CDR2 LQKENI. As every portion of the isolated RNA was reverse transcribed, the sequencing read expressed TCRB transcripts. Sequencing was performed with immunoSEQ multiplex PCR; in TCRdb, only in-frame clones are kept and a portion is missing. Seen here are under 300,000 clones, roughly 25% observed once, and the top ten hold about 0.012%. Cells sorted by CD45RO/CCR7/CD25/CD127/CD95/CD27 comprised CD4+ naive, central memory, regulatory and stem cell-like memory cells. Findings and caveats of the study: Among all four CD4+ subsets, Type 1 diabetes patients had TCRB CDR3s that were moderately but significantly shorter.

This receptor was obtained from a woman in her 30s with type 1 diabetes. Sequenced sample: naive CD4+ T cells from blood. This chain joins TRBV18 and TRBJ2-6, with D possibly being TRBD1 (6 bases). The CDR3 DNA is TGTGCCAGCTCAGGACAGTCTTATTACTCTGGGGCCAACGTCCTGACTTTC. It translates to CASSGQSYYSGANVLTF.